This TCR beta chain derives from a study of blood T cells in healthy people across ages. Broader study findings: Whereas aged donors had fewer naive CD4+ cells, long-lived donors had more of them and higher diversity. A roughly linear age-dependent decrease characterized TCR beta diversity per million T cells.

Russia was home to the donors, healthy Caucasian individuals aged about 6 to 100. Of note for this clonotype: Its antigen is not known.

The CDR3 consists of 15 residues. V dropped 5 bases and J dropped 9; count of bases not matched to a gene: 10. In germline, CDR1 is SGHTA, CDR2 FQGNSA. The use of a sample-barcoded 5' primer and a J-beta primer mix characterized a second PCR of roughly 6 to 11 cycles. Researchers report that a template-switch adaptor with 12 random nucleotides tagged each cDNA molecule. Each CDR3 protein is one row after TCRdb ran MiXCR on the 5' RACE reads. The repertoire holds 1.5 million to 2 million distinct CDR3 sequences, with around 40% as singletons. The receptor was isolated from a human donor in good health. Source material: blood. The rearrangement links TRBV7-2 to TRBJ1-6, with 7 nucleotides matching TRBD1. The CDR3 here is CASSARTGGGSPLHF. CDR3 nucleotides: TGTGCCAGCAGCGCCCGGACAGGAGGCGGTTCACCCCTCCACTTT.